This T cell receptor beta chain was captured in a study of blood T cell repertoires in COVID-19. Overall study: Samples of COVID-19 (acute and convalescent) were obtained from the United States, Italy and Spain. T cells, B-cell-depleted T cells, or PBMCs provided the cDNA or gDNA that served as material.

Germline CDR1 SGHDN, CDR2 FVKESK. This CDR3 comprises 14 residues. Trimming took 4 bases from V and 7 from J; bases not matched to a gene: 7. Per the original methods: Amplification from reference gene primers served as the basis for estimated nucleated cell counts. Here immunoSEQ multiplex PCR was the method, and the copy in TCRdb shows in-frame clones only, minus some. The V and J calls and the clone size are those of that table, but D and trimming were determined from the DNA. The sample includes 81,000 or so clones, 81% of them seen just once. The genes are TRBV14 and TRBJ2-4; 7 bases map to TRBD2. The source of this sequence is a human donor in a cohort sampled during active COVID-19. Sequenced: peripheral blood. The CDR3 DNA reads TGTGCCAGCAGCCCCAACGGGGGGTGGAACATTCAGTACTTC. Translating it yields CASSPNGGWNIQYF.